This TCR beta chain is drawn from a study of shared T cell receptors in the human thymus. Trimming pared 0 bases from V and 7 bases from J, leaving 15 bases between. The germline gives CDR1 SGHDN, CDR2 FVKESK. The CDR3 contains 15 residues. Only one count was recorded for this clone. TCRdb's table, derived via immunoSEQ multiplex PCR, lists solely in-frame clones and lacks some. The table shows hundreds of thousands of clones, with about 90% occurring only once. The same sample was also used in a study of human thymus T cells. From that report: Thymus tissue was removed during corrective cardiac surgery. Biased V and J segment usage appeared in thymus and peripheral blood. Related research found strongly overlapping thymic repertoires in unrelated individuals.

This sequence originates from a boy younger than two with a congenital heart defect. The sequenced sample consisted of thymocytes. The V call is TRBV14, the J call TRBJ1-1; D call uncertain. CDR3 residues: CASSQESGGGGEAFF. The DNA of the CDR3 is TGTGCCAGCAGCCAAGAATCGGGAGGCGGTGGTGAAGCTTTCTTT.